The 30 T cell receptor beta chains below come from one sample, sequenced in a study of blood T cell repertoires in COVID-19. The repertoire was sequenced with immunoSEQ multiplex PCR; TCRdb's copy has only in-frame clones and lacks some. The sample consists of a few hundred thousand clones, 85% to 90% of them appearing once. The sample comprised PBMCs or T cells enriched from blood (not recorded which). The receptor source for this set is a woman between 45 and 60 years old who had been exposed to COVID-19.

The chain combines TRBV3-1 (or the pseudogene TRBV3-2) with TRBJ2-7; 9 nucleotides agree with TRBD2. Germline V gives CDR1 LGHDT, CDR2 YNNKEL (reference sequence). The junction had 13 bases not matched to a gene; V was cut back by 0 bases and J by 7 bases. The CDR3 loop spans 17 amino acids. The CDR3 coding sequence is TGTGCCAGCAGCCAAGATGGGAAGGCGGGGGGGCCCCGTGAGCAGTACTTC. Amino acid sequence: CASSQDGKAGGPREQYF.

The CDR3 protein is CASSERGFRKNIQYF. CDR3 DNA: TGTGCCAGCAGTGAACGGGGATTCCGCAAAAACATTCAGTACTTC. V usage is TRBV6-1 and J usage is TRBJ2-4, with a possible D match to TRBD2 (5 bases). Germline CDR1 and CDR2: MNHNS and SASEGT. The germline V and J ends were trimmed by 2 bases and 3 bases, with 11 bases remaining between them. The CDR3 runs to 15 residues.

In its sample, this clone was seen once. The chain joins TRBV2 to TRBJ2-7; D is perhaps TRBD2 (5 bases). V was clipped by 3 bases and J by 0 bases, with 12 bases between them. This CDR3 has 15 residues. Germline lookup yields CDR1 SNHLY and CDR2 FYNNEI. The CDR3 nucleotides are TGTGCCAGCAGTGACCGGTTAGCGAGCTCCTACGAGCAGTACTTC. Translated, it gives CASSDRLASSYEQYF.

This clone was detected only a few times. This chain connects TRBV11-3 to TRBJ1-2; 10 nucleotides match TRBD1. The CDR3 sequence is 14 residues long. Germline V gene sequence: CDR1 SGHNT, CDR2 YENEEA. The ends lost 5 bases at V and 6 bases at J; junction bases unmatched: 6. In DNA, the CDR3 is TGTGCCAGCAGCGAACGACAGGGGGCGCATGGCTACACCTTC. The encoded protein is CASSERQGAHGYTF.

V gene TRBV15 combines with J gene TRBJ1-5; 11 nucleotides agree with TRBD1. Germline CDR1 and CDR2: LNHNV and YYDKDF (reference sequence). Trimming cost V 2 bases and J 0 bases; bases outside gene matches: 9. The CDR3 extends over 19 amino acids. In nucleotides, the CDR3 is TGTGCCACCAGCAGAATCAGACCTGGGACAGGGGGTAGCAATCAGCCCCAGCATTTT. Its translation: CATSRIRPGTGGSNQPQHF.

This clone was counted only a few times. The chain carries TRBV19 and TRBJ1-2; 10 nucleotides align to TRBD1. Germline V gene data show CDR1 as LNHDA and CDR2 as SQIVND (reference sequence). The CDR3 extends over 17 amino acids. Trimming at V came to 4 bases and at J to 1 base, leaving 9 bases not matched to a gene. CDR3 sequence reads: CASSKTGTGAYNYGYTF. The DNA for the CDR3 is TGTGCCAGTAGTAAAACCGGGACAGGGGCCTATAACTATGGCTACACCTTC.

The chain uses TRBV9 and TRBJ2-5, with TRBD2 matching 7 bases. Trimming at V came to 4 bases and at J to 2 bases, leaving 8 bases not matched to a gene. The CDR3 runs to 15 residues. CDR1 and CDR2 from the germline V gene are SGDLS and YYNGEE. The CDR3 bases are TGTGCCAGCAGCCTATCTGGGGGGGGGCAAGAGACCCAGTACTTC. It yields the protein CASSLSGGGQETQYF.

J is TRBJ2-5 and V is TRBV5-1; a weak D match, TRBD2 (5 bases). This CDR3 contains 14 residues. Germline CDR1 reads SGHRS; CDR2 reads YFSETQ. Between the trimmed V and J ends, which lost 2 bases and 5 bases, there was a span of 13 bases. The CDR3 DNA follows: TGCGCCAGCAGCTTATTAGGGCAGCGGGAGACCCAGTACTTC. This sequence encodes CASSLLGQRETQYF.

The chain uses TRBV6-4 and TRBJ1-2, with D unresolved. The germline V and J ends were trimmed by 5 bases and 4 bases, with 11 bases remaining between them. The CDR3 totals 13 residues. Germline CDR1 and CDR2: MRHNA and SNTAGT. This CDR3 reads CASSPSSAYGYTF. The DNA for the CDR3 is TGTGCCAGCAGTCCTAGTAGTGCCTATGGCTACACCTTC.

V and J are TRBV28 and TRBJ1-4; 8 bases are shared with TRBD1. The CDR3 totals 14 residues. In germline, CDR1 is MDHEN, CDR2 SYDVKM. V gave up 6 bases and J gave up 5 bases; unmatched junction bases: 5. CDR3 nucleotide sequence: TGTGCCAGCAGCCCAGGGGGCCGGAATGAAAAACTGTTTTTT. Residues: CASSPGGRNEKLFF.

This chain uses TRBV5-6 with TRBJ1-5; D gene ambiguous. The CDR3 extends over 17 amino acids. CDR1 SGHDT and CDR2 YYEEEE come from the germline V gene. Trimming left V 2 bases short and J 6 bases short, with 21 bases between. This CDR3 reads CASSFMGSRTSSQPQHF. The DNA of the CDR3 is TGTGCCAGCAGCTTCATGGGTAGTAGGACTTCAAGTCAGCCCCAGCATTTT.

The CDR3, as DNA: TGTGCCAGCAGCCCGGCAGGGGGGCCCTACGAGCAGTACTTC. Its protein is CASSPAGGPYEQYF. J is TRBJ2-7 and V is TRBV16; tentative D call: TRBD1 (7 bases). CDR1 and CDR2 (germline): KGHSY, FQNENV. With 4 bases removed from V and 2 bases from J, the gap between germline ends came to 12 bases. The CDR3 runs 14 residues. Full variable domain (missing parts from reference TRBV16 and TRBJ2-7): GEEVAQTPKHLVRGEGQKAKLYCAPIKGHSYVFWYQQVLKNEFKFLISFQNENVFDETGMPKERFSAKCLPNSPCSLEIQATKLEDSAVYFCASSPAGGPYEQYFGPGTRLTVT.

The sample holds a few counts of this clone. J is TRBJ1-6 and V is TRBV12-3 or TRBV12-4; 9 bases align to TRBD1. With V trimmed by 7 bases and J by 8 bases, 3 bases remained unmatched. The CDR3 extends over 13 amino acids. The CDR3: CASTGTGYSPLHF. In DNA, the CDR3 is TGTGCCAGCACCGGGACAGGGTATTCACCCCTCCACTTT.

The V and J genes are TRBV6-5 and TRBJ1-2; a possible D gene is TRBD1 (6 bases). The CDR3 runs 13 residues. The V end was cut by 5 bases, the J end by 3 bases, with 10 bases between. Germline assignment: CDR1 MNHEY and CDR2 SVGAGI. This chain's CDR3 is CASSRGGDYGYTF. CDR3 DNA sequence: TGTGCCAGCAGTAGGGGGGGGGACTATGGCTACACCTTC.

This chain links TRBV18 with TRBJ2-3; D is possibly TRBD1 (6 bases). The germline V gene encodes CDR1 KGHSH and CDR2 LQKENI. There are 13 residues in the CDR3. V lost 1 base to trimming and J lost 4 bases, with 6 bases between them. The CDR3 loop is CASSPQGADTQYF. The CDR3 DNA sequence: TGTGCCAGCTCACCACAGGGGGCAGATACGCAGTATTTT.

The chain is built from TRBV7-2 and TRBJ2-7; D is possibly TRBD1 (6 bases). CDR1 and CDR2 (germline): SGHTA, FQGNSA. CDR3 size: 15 residues. V shed 5 bases and J shed 1 base, with 15 bases lying between them. As DNA, the CDR3 is TGTGCCAGCAGCCCCGTTACAGGGTGGTCCTACGAGCAGTACTTC. This gives the protein CASSPVTGWSYEQYF.

This chain uses TRBV5-1 with TRBJ1-2, with 7 nucleotides matching TRBD1. The CDR3 spans 13 residues. With V trimmed by 6 bases and J by 4 bases, 6 bases remained unmatched. Germline V CDR1 and CDR2: SGHRS, YFSETQ. The CDR3 spells CASTQGGSYGYTF. The CDR3 DNA is TGCGCCAGCACTCAGGGGGGCAGCTATGGCTACACCTTC.

This clone has only one observation. The chain has TRBV29-1 and TRBJ2-1; TRBD2 matches at 10 bases. The CDR3 covers 17 residues. After removal of 2 bases from V and 3 bases from J, the junction contained 10 bases not matched to a gene. Germline CDR1 and CDR2: SQVTM and ANQGSEA. CDR3: CSVEYYGSGGFYNEQFF. The DNA for the CDR3 is TGCAGCGTTGAATATTATGGTAGCGGGGGGTTCTACAATGAGCAGTTCTTC.

V gene TRBV7-2 combines with J gene TRBJ1-3; TRBD1 might be the D (5 bases). V lost 3 bases, J lost 3 bases, and 15 bases lay in between. Germline V gene data show CDR1 as SGHTA and CDR2 as FQGNSA. CDR3 length: 16 residues. As DNA, the CDR3 is TGTGCCAGCAGCTTGCAACCCTCGGGGGTTGGAAACACCATATATTTT. Encoded protein: CASSLQPSGVGNTIYF.

The chain is built from TRBV5-1 and TRBJ2-3; possibly TRBD2 for D (7 bases). Germline V gene sequence: CDR1 SGHRS, CDR2 YFSETQ. V lost 4 bases and J 5 bases, leaving 20 bases between the germline ends. The CDR3 consists of 16 residues. For the CDR3, the DNA is TGCGCCAGCAGCCCACTAGGGGGGGGCCGTAGAGATACGCAGTATTTT. Protein: CASSPLGGGRRDTQYF.

The table lists this clone with a count of one. The genes are TRBV30 and TRBJ2-7; tentative D call: TRBD1 (6 bases). CDR1 is GTSNPN, CDR2 SVGIG, per germline (reference sequence). CDR3 length: 12 residues. The ends were cut back, 5 bases at V and 3 bases at J, with 11 bases in the middle. CDR3 region: CAWSTGHYEQYF. CDR3 DNA: TGTGCCTGGTCGACAGGTCACTACGAGCAGTACTTC.

This clone has a single count. This chain joins TRBV27 and TRBJ1-2; D is possibly TRBD1 (5 bases). The CDR3 extends over 13 amino acids. Trimming took 3 bases from V and 4 from J, leaving 9 bases between them. Germline CDR1 MNHEY, CDR2 SMNVEV (reference sequence). Here the CDR3 DNA reads TGTGCCAGCAGTTTTGGGGGAGGCTATGGCTACACCTTC. Protein sequence: CASSFGGGYGYTF.

The rearrangement joins TRBV5-6 to TRBJ2-3, with D unresolved. Germline V gives CDR1 SGHDT, CDR2 YYEEEE. V was clipped by 0 bases and J by 1 base, with 6 bases between them. The CDR3 consists of 14 residues. The CDR3 sequence is CASSLVAGTDTQYF. The CDR3 bases are TGTGCCAGCAGCTTGGTAGCAGGCACAGATACGCAGTATTTT. Combining the CDR3 with reference TRBV5-6 and TRBJ2-3 gives the whole variable domain DAGVTQSPTHLIKTRGQQVTLRCSPKSGHDTVSWYQQALGQGPQFIFQYYEEEERQRGNFPDRFSGHQFPNYSSELNVNALLLGDSALYLCASSLVAGTDTQYFGPGTRLTVL.

This chain joins TRBV7-9 and TRBJ1-2; the D is unclear. The V gene's germline CDR1 is SEHNR and CDR2 FQNEAQ (reference sequence). Between the trimmed V and J ends, which lost 1 base and 4 bases, there was a span of 10 bases. The CDR3 has 14 residues. The CDR3 sequence is CASSLGEGTYGYTF. The CDR3 coding sequence is TGTGCCAGCAGCTTAGGTGAGGGTACCTATGGCTACACCTTC.

The rearrangement joins TRBV10-3 to TRBJ2-1; 8 bases are shared with TRBD2. The V and J ends lost 6 bases and 0 bases, in that order; junction bases with no gene match: 4. Germline loops: CDR1 ENHRY, CDR2 SYGVKD. The CDR3 is 15 residues long. The CDR3, as DNA: TGTGCCATCAGCGGGGGGGCCAGCTCCTACAATGAGCAGTTCTTC. Translation gives CAISGGASSYNEQFF.

In this sample, this clone turned up once. This chain uses TRBV5-5 with TRBJ1-1, with 7 bases that match TRBD1. This CDR3 spans 16 amino acids. CDR1 and CDR2 (germline): SGHKS, YYEKEE (reference sequence). Unmatched junction bases numbered 13, after V lost 4 bases and J lost 4 bases. For the CDR3, the DNA is TGTGCCAGCAGCCAAAGACAGGGCGAGTGGGTCACTGAAGCTTTCTTT. Amino acids: CASSQRQGEWVTEAFF.

The chain employs TRBV11-3 and TRBJ2-1, with D possibly TRBD2 on 6 matching bases. V lost 5 bases, J lost 0 bases, and 11 bases lay in between. CDR1 and CDR2 (germline): SGHNT, YENEEA. The CDR3 consists of 15 residues. CDR3 loop: CASSPGTGSYNEQFF. The CDR3 DNA reads as TGTGCCAGCAGCCCTGGGACTGGCTCCTACAATGAGCAGTTCTTC.

V gene TRBV18 combines with J gene TRBJ2-5; the D gene is possibly TRBD2 (6 bases). The CDR3 is made up of 15 amino acids. The germline gives CDR1 KGHSH, CDR2 LQKENI. The germline V and J ends were trimmed by 4 bases and 0 bases, with 12 bases remaining between them. The CDR3 DNA reads TGTGCCAGCTCACTTCAGACGGGAGACCAAGAGACCCAGTACTTC. Amino acid sequence: CASSLQTGDQETQYF.

The chain has TRBV5-1 and TRBJ1-2, with D possibly TRBD1 on 6 matching bases. Trimming took 0 bases from V and 7 from J, leaving 10 bases between them. This CDR3 contains 13 residues. Germline CDR1 reads SGHRS; CDR2 reads YFSETQ. CDR3 sequence reads: CASSLAGAGGYTF. The CDR3 DNA is TGCGCCAGCAGCTTGGCAGGGGCTGGTGGCTACACCTTC.

The chain joins TRBV3-1 (or the pseudogene TRBV3-2) to TRBJ2-7, with 9 bases fitting TRBD1. Germline-derived CDR1 and CDR2 are LGHDT and YNNKEL (reference sequence). The J segment lost 6 bases and the V segment lost 4 bases, leaving 10 bases of the junction unmatched. The CDR3 contains 15 residues. CDR3 bases: TGTGCCAGCAGCCTTCCGGGACAGGGTCTAAGCGAGCAGTACTTC. Translation: CASSLPGQGLSEQYF.